The next 5 T cell receptor beta chains were all read from a single sample in a study of STAT3 mutations in large granular lymphocyte leukemia. General study findings and limits: At least one immunodominant TCR beta clonotype appeared in every T-cell large granular lymphocyte leukemia patient.

Sequencing was performed with immunoSEQ multiplex PCR; in TCRdb, only in-frame clones are kept and a portion is missing. The table has 30,000 to 35,000 clones, over 60% seen once. These receptors are not linked to any known antigen. The source material was peripheral blood mononuclear cells. All receptors derive from a woman between 45 and 60 years old with T-cell large granular lymphocyte leukemia. Some clones in this sample may be carry-over from other donors' samples.

The chain couples TRBV5-6 to TRBJ1-1, with 7 bases lining up with TRBD1. With V trimmed by 5 bases and J by 7 bases, 14 bases remained unmatched. Germline V gene lookup returns CDR1 SGHDT and CDR2 YYEEEE. The CDR3 is made up of 15 amino acids. CDR3 sequence: CASSSTGTAQREAFF. CDR3 sequence (DNA): TGTGCCAGCAGTTCCACCGGGACAGCTCAACGTGAAGCTTTCTTT. The entire variable domain, with the rest obtained from reference TRBV5-6 and TRBJ1-1, is as follows: DAGVTQSPTHLIKTRGQQVTLRCSPKSGHDTVSWYQQALGQGPQFIFQYYEEEERQRGNFPDRFSGHQFPNYSSELNVNALLLGDSALYLCASSSTGTAQREAFFGQGTRLTVV.

CDR3: CASRNQGFSYEQYF. The CDR3 nucleotides read TGTGCCAGCAGAAATCAGGGATTCTCCTACGAGCAGTACTTC. V is TRBV7-9 and J is TRBJ2-7; tentative D call: TRBD1 (5 bases). Germline V gene data show CDR1 as SEHNR and CDR2 as FQNEAQ (reference sequence). V shed 6 bases and J shed 0 bases, with 12 bases lying between them. The CDR3 is made up of 14 amino acids. The full variable domain, with the rest looked up from reference TRBV7-9 and TRBJ2-7, is DTGVSQNPRHKITKRGQNVTFRCDPISEHNRLYWYRQTLGQGPEFLTYFQNEAQLEKSRLLSDRFSAERPKGSFSTLEIQRTEQGDSAMYLCASRNQGFSYEQYFGPGTRLTVT.

This clone has more than one count but fewer than ten. The V and J genes are TRBV2 and TRBJ2-2; 7 nucleotides agree with TRBD2. Germline assignment: CDR1 SNHLY and CDR2 FYNNEI. The CDR3 extends over 14 amino acids. The V gene end was trimmed by 6 bases and the J gene end by 1 base; junction bases not matched to a gene: 2. Here the CDR3 reads CASRGGVNTGELFF. In DNA form, the CDR3 reads TGTGCCAGCAGGGGAGGGGTGAACACCGGGGAGCTGTTTTTT.

The chain employs TRBV20-1 and TRBJ2-2, with D possibly being TRBD2 (5 bases). V lost 5 bases and J 5 bases, leaving 6 bases between the germline ends. CDR1 DFQATT and CDR2 SNEGSKA come from the germline V gene (reference sequence). This CDR3 is built from 11 residues. CDR3 loop: CSAPGTGELFF. The CDR3 bases are TGCAGTGCTCCGGGGACCGGGGAGCTGTTTTTT.

V gene TRBV28 combines with J gene TRBJ1-2; 10 positions match TRBD1. The germline CDR1 and CDR2 sequences are MDHEN and SYDVKM. The CDR3 consists of 15 residues. Losses at the gene ends were 1 base for V and 8 bases for J; bases not matched to a gene: 7. As DNA, the CDR3 is TGTGCCAGCAGTTTATTGGGGACAGGGGAAGAGGGCTACACCTTC. It is translated as CASSLLGTGEEGYTF.